These T cell receptor beta chains were read from a single sample in a study of blood T cells in healthy people across ages. MiXCR, applied by TCRdb to the 5' RACE reads, yields one record per CDR3 protein. The data show over 1,200,000 distinct CDR3 sequences, approximately 59% seen once. The sample was blood. These receptors were taken from a young man in good health. CDR3s include the opening cysteine and the closing phenylalanine or tryptophan. A D gene is named only where the DNA matches it firmly. Part of the rows lack a size; the others show once, few, many or a class for expanded clones.

>TRBV12-3/TRBV12-4|NA|TRBJ1-5|NA
TGTGCCAGCAGTTTAGTAGGCAGGGGCTTACAGCCCCAGCATTTT
CASSLVGRGLQPQHF
>TRBV20-1|NA|TRBJ1-1|NA
TGCAGTGCTAGAGATCGCGGGAGAATTGTAGCTTTCTTT
CSARDRGRIVAFF
>TRBV3-1|NA|TRBJ2-5|NA
TGTGCCAGCAGCCAAGATGGACGGAGGTGGGAGACCCAGTACTTC
CASSQDGRRWETQYF
>TRBV4-2|few|TRBJ2-3|NA
TGTGCCAGCAGCCGGGTACGACTAGTTGATACGCAGTATTTT
CASSRVRLVDTQYF
>TRBV12-3/TRBV12-4|few|TRBJ2-7|TRBD2
TGTGCCAGCGGGGGAGGGCGAAGCGAGCAGTACTTC
CASGGGRSEQYF
>TRBV27|NA|TRBJ1-6|NA
TGTGCCAGCAGTCGTGGGCCCCCGGGGTCACCCCTCCACTTT
CASSRGPPGSPLHF
>TRBV7-2|once|TRBJ1-1|NA
TGTGCCGGTAGAGGGATTGGGGACACTGAAGCTTTCTTT
CAGRGIGDTEAFF
>TRBV19|NA|TRBJ2-1|TRBD1
TGTGCCAGTAGTACCCGGGACAGAGGGGGCAATGAGCAGTTCTTC
CASSTRDRGGNEQFF
>TRBV29-1|NA|TRBJ2-1|NA
TGCAGCGTTGATGAAAGGGTAAATGAGCAGTTCTTC
CSVDERVNEQFF
>TRBV10-3|once|TRBJ2-7|TRBD2
TGTGCCACCAGGGCGGGACTAGCGGGCTACGAGCAGTACTTC
CATRAGLAGYEQYF
>TRBV11-2|once|TRBJ2-1|TRBD2
TGTGCCAGCAGCCGGGGGGGCCTAGTATTCGTGCAGTTCTTC
CASSRGGLVFVQFF
>TRBV7-2|few|TRBJ2-5|NA
TGTGCCAGCAGCTCTTTACAGGGAATAGGGGAGACCCAGTACTTC
CASSSLQGIGETQYF
>TRBV28|NA|TRBJ2-6|NA
TGTGCCAGCAGTTTAATGACGTCTGGGGCCAACATCCTGACTTTC
CASSLMTSGANILTF
>TRBV12-3/TRBV12-4|NA|TRBJ1-1|NA
TGTGCCAGCAGTTTTTATCTGGACACTGAAGCTTTCTTT
CASSFYLDTEAFF
>TRBV5-1|few|TRBJ2-7|NA
TGCGCCAGCAGCTTGGACGGTGAAAGGGACGAGCAGTACTTC
CASSLDGERDEQYF
>TRBV7-9|NA|TRBJ2-1|NA
TGTGCCAGCAGCCCGAGGAGAAGCTCCTACAATGAGCAGTTCTTC
CASSPRRSSYNEQFF
>TRBV6-4|few|TRBJ2-1|NA
TGTGCCAGCAGTGACGGACCCCAGGGTAATGAGCAGTTCTTC
CASSDGPQGNEQFF
>TRBV10-3|NA|TRBJ2-3|TRBD2
TGTGCCATCAGTGAGGCAAGCGGGGGGTTCACAGATACGCAGTATTTT
CAISEASGGFTDTQYF
>TRBV5-5|NA|TRBJ1-2|TRBD1
TGTGCCAGCAGCTCGGACAGGGGGCCATTGGGCTACACCTTC
CASSSDRGPLGYTF
>TRBV5-1|NA|TRBJ1-2|NA
TGCGCCGGCAGGGCATGGAGCGGACGGACCTATGGCTACACCTTC
CAGRAWSGRTYGYTF
>TRBV4-2|NA|TRBJ2-7|TRBD1
TGTGCCAGCAGCCAAGAGAGCCCCTACGGAGGGACAGGATCATACGAGCAGTACTTC
CASSQESPYGGTGSYEQYF
>TRBV15|few|TRBJ1-1|NA
TGTGCCACCAGCACCGGGCCAAGGAACACTGAAGCTTTCTTT
CATSTGPRNTEAFF
>TRBV7-7|NA|TRBJ2-1|TRBD2
TGTGCCAGCAGCTCGTACCCCGGGACTAGATCCAATGAGCAGTTCTTC
CASSSYPGTRSNEQFF
>TRBV2|NA|TRBJ1-5|TRBD1
TGTGCCAGCAGTGAATCTCGGACAGGCAACAATCAGCCCCAGCATTTT
CASSESRTGNNQPQHF
>TRBV4-1|NA|TRBJ2-1|TRBD2
TGCGCCAGCAGCGACACCGGGACTAGCGGGAGAAGAGGTGAGCAGTTCTTC
CASSDTGTSGRRGEQFF
>TRBV29-1|NA|TRBJ2-7|NA
TGCAGCGGGCGGGCCCCCGGAGAGTACGAGCAGTACTTC
CSGRAPGEYEQYF
>TRBV6-6|NA|TRBJ1-6|NA
TGTGCCAGCAGTCTCAGGACAGATTCACCCCTCCACTTT
CASSLRTDSPLHF
>TRBV29-1|few|TRBJ1-4|NA
TGCAGCGCAAGAGGGGGGGGCCCCAATGAAAAACTGTTTTTT
CSARGGGPNEKLFF
>TRBV20-1|NA|TRBJ2-5|NA
TGCAGTTCTAGCTCCGGGACAACTACGTACCAAGAGACCCAGTACTTC
CSSSSGTTTYQETQYF
>TRBV4-1|few|TRBJ2-3|NA
TGCGCCAGCAGCCAATTCGCGGCTGGGCAATTCTACACAGATACGCAGTATTTT
CASSQFAAGQFYTDTQYF
>TRBV9|NA|TRBJ1-1|NA
TGTGCCAGCAGCTCGGGGCCCGGGGAGGGCACTGAAGCTTTCTTT
CASSSGPGEGTEAFF
>TRBV14|many|TRBJ2-1|NA
TGTGCCAGCAGCCACTACAATGAGCAGTTCTTC
CASSHYNEQFF
>TRBV4-3|NA|TRBJ1-2|NA
TGCGCCAGCAGCCAAGATAATTACGGGAATAGTTATGGCTACACCTTC
CASSQDNYGNSYGYTF
>TRBV20-1|NA|TRBJ2-5|TRBD2
TGCAGTGCTACTCGGACTAGGGCGGAGACCCAGTACTTC
CSATRTRAETQYF
>TRBV6-1|NA|TRBJ2-1|TRBD1
TGTGCCAGCAGTGAAGAGGGGGCCTTCAACAATGAGCAGTTCTTC
CASSEEGAFNNEQFF
>TRBV20-1|NA|TRBJ2-4|NA
TGCAGTGCTAGAGGGTGGACCCCCGAGGAGCAGTACTTC
CSARGWTPEEQYF
>TRBV11-1|few|TRBJ1-2|NA
TGTGCCAGCAGCCCAGGGACGGCCAATGGCTACACCTTC
CASSPGTANGYTF